A single sample gave rise to the 29 T cell receptor beta chains below, sequenced in a study of T cell changes during pregnancy in multiple sclerosis. Profiling relied on immunoSEQ multiplex PCR, and the TCRdb table lists in-frame clones only, not all of them. The sample gives about 23,000 clones, 70% to 90% of which show up once; about 1.1% is in the top ten. This material consisted of CD4+ T cells from peripheral blood mononuclear cells, taken in the first trimester of pregnancy. The source of these receptors is a female donor in good health, enrolled as a control in a pregnancy study.

CDR3: CASSPRDRTDYEQYF. The CDR3 region has the DNA TGTGCCAGCTCACCCCGGGACAGGACTGACTACGAGCAGTACTTC. The rearrangement uses TRBV18 and TRBJ2-7, with 8 bases that match TRBD1. Germline values: CDR1 KGHSH, CDR2 LQKENI. The CDR3 extends over 15 amino acids. V gave up 3 bases and J gave up 3 bases; unmatched junction bases: 7.

The sample holds one count of this clone. The chain links TRBV25-1 to TRBJ1-1; a weak D match, TRBD1 (6 bases). CDR1 and CDR2 (germline): MGHDK, SYGVNS. V was pared by 9 bases and J by 5 bases, with 16 bases between. This CDR3 has 13 amino acids. This CDR3 reads CASGALRGTEAFF. The CDR3 DNA reads as TGTGCCAGTGGAGCCCTCAGGGGTACTGAAGCTTTCTTT.

The CDR3 DNA reads TGTGCCAGCAGAGGGGGGGTCAGTCAGCCCCAGCATTTT. This translates into CASRGGVSQPQHF. This chain joins TRBV6-5 and TRBJ1-5; possibly TRBD1 for D (6 bases). The germline V gene has CDR1 MNHEY and CDR2 SVGAGI. V shed 6 bases and J shed 6 bases, with 12 bases lying between them. The length of the CDR3 is 13 residues.

This chain uses TRBV6-1 with TRBJ1-2; TRBD1 might be the D (5 bases). The CDR3 loop spans 12 amino acids. Germline V lookup: CDR1 MNHNS, CDR2 SASEGT. V was trimmed by 6 bases and J by 4 bases, leaving 9 bases between them. CDR3 bases: TGTGCCAGCAGGGGGGGGACCTATGGCTACACCTTC. Translated: CASRGGTYGYTF.

The chain is built from TRBV5-1 and TRBJ1-1; no reliable D call. The germline V gene encodes CDR1 SGHRS and CDR2 YFSETQ. The length of the CDR3 is 15 residues. Trimming cost V 4 bases and J 1 base, with 14 bases left between them. The CDR3 sequence is CASSPAGSSNTEAFF. In DNA, the CDR3 is TGCGCCAGCAGCCCGGCCGGGTCATCGAACACTGAAGCTTTCTTT.

V is TRBV4-2 and J is TRBJ1-2; possible D gene TRBD1, 6 bases. Trimming shortened V by 0 bases and J by 4 bases, and 12 bases separated the two germline ends. Germline CDR1 is LGHNA and CDR2 is YNFKEQ. The CDR3 is 15 residues long. This CDR3 is CASSQDFNRAYGYTF. The CDR3 DNA reads TGTGCCAGCAGCCAAGACTTTAACAGGGCCTATGGCTACACCTTC.

The V gene is TRBV5-8, the J gene TRBJ1-1, with TRBD1 identical over 8 bases. CDR3 length: 16 residues. After removal of 0 bases from V and 0 bases from J, the junction contained 4 bases not matched to a gene. Germline lookup yields CDR1 SGHTS and CDR2 YDEGEE. CDR3 bases: TGTGCCAGCAGCTTGGGCTGGACAGGGATGAACACTGAAGCTTTCTTT. It yields the protein CASSLGWTGMNTEAFF.

This sequence joins TRBV6-1 and TRBJ2-7; 9 nucleotides agree with TRBD2. This CDR3 region has 15 residues. Germline lookup yields CDR1 MNHNS and CDR2 SASEGT. The junction had 13 bases not matched to a gene; V was cut back by 10 bases and J by 3 bases. The DNA of the CDR3 is TGTGCCACTCACGTGGGGCTAGCGGGGAGCTACGAGCAGTACTTC. This codes for CATHVGLAGSYEQYF.

V usage is TRBV11-3 and J usage is TRBJ2-1; 13 positions agree with TRBD2. In germline, CDR1 is SGHNT, CDR2 YENEEA. Losses at the gene ends were 5 bases for V and 8 bases for J; bases not matched to a gene: 6. This CDR3 has 15 residues. CDR3 residues: CASSIRTSGSDEQFF. The CDR3 bases are TGTGCCAGCAGCATCAGGACTAGCGGGAGTGATGAGCAGTTCTTC.

CDR3 amino acids: CASSYGLGGYNEQFF. CDR3 sequence (DNA): TGTGCCAGCAGCTACGGACTAGGAGGGTACAATGAGCAGTTCTTC. The rearrangement links TRBV4-2 to TRBJ2-1; 7 nucleotides agree with TRBD2. The germline V gene encodes CDR1 LGHNA and CDR2 YNFKEQ. V lost 5 bases to trimming and J lost 4 bases; unmatched junction nucleotides: 8. The CDR3 has 15 amino acids.

The V and J genes are TRBV11-2 and TRBJ2-1, with 7 positions matching TRBD1. There are 20 residues in the CDR3. Germline lookup yields CDR1 SGHAT and CDR2 FQNNGV. With V trimmed by 0 bases and J by 0 bases, 14 bases remained unmatched. CDR3 sequence: CASSLEFARGSWSSYNEQFF. CDR3 coding DNA: TGTGCCAGCAGCTTAGAGTTCGCCAGGGGGTCTTGGAGCTCCTACAATGAGCAGTTCTTC.

In nucleotides, the CDR3 is TGTGCCAGCACCGTTCTAGCGGGAGGGTATAATGAGCAGTTCTTC. This translates into CASTVLAGGYNEQFF. The chain employs TRBV28 and TRBJ2-1; 12 bases are a match to TRBD2. The CDR3 has 15 amino acids. The V segment lost 7 bases and the J segment 7 bases; nucleotides outside the gene matches: 8. Germline V gene data show CDR1 as MDHEN and CDR2 as SYDVKM.

The gene calls are TRBV10-3 and TRBJ1-2, with 11 bases fitting TRBD1. The CDR3 runs 13 residues. The V gene's germline CDR1 is ENHRY and CDR2 SYGVKD. J gave up 8 bases and V 6 bases, and 5 bases lay outside the gene matches. CDR3 region: CAISGQGARGYTF. The DNA for the CDR3 is TGTGCCATCAGCGGACAGGGGGCGAGGGGCTACACCTTC.

This chain links TRBV5-6 with TRBJ2-4; 10 bases map to TRBD1. Germline V gene lookup returns CDR1 SGHDT and CDR2 YYEEEE. V trimming: 2 bases; J trimming: 8 bases; junction bases outside the gene matches: 4. CDR3 size: 14 residues. This chain's CDR3 is CASSFGQGEYIQYF. The CDR3 coding sequence is TGTGCCAGCAGCTTCGGACAGGGGGAGTACATTCAGTACTTC. Full variable domain (rest looked up from reference TRBV5-6 and TRBJ2-4): DAGVTQSPTHLIKTRGQQVTLRCSPKSGHDTVSWYQQALGQGPQFIFQYYEEEERQRGNFPDRFSGHQFPNYSSELNVNALLLGDSALYLCASSFGQGEYIQYFGAGTRLSVL.

This clone was recorded only once. The chain links TRBV29-1 to TRBJ2-1; 9 nucleotides align to TRBD2. Losses at the gene ends were 7 bases for V and 6 bases for J; bases not matched to a gene: 10. In germline, CDR1 is SQVTM, CDR2 ANQGSEA. This CDR3 is 14 amino acids long. CDR3 nucleotides: TGCAGCGCAGACCCGGGGCGGGGGGGCAATGAGCAGTTCTTC. Protein sequence: CSADPGRGGNEQFF.

CDR3 amino acids: CASSRTGGATRGYTF. CDR3 coding DNA: TGCGCCAGCAGCCGTACGGGGGGCGCGACGCGCGGCTACACCTTC. This chain joins TRBV4-3 and TRBJ1-2, with D possibly TRBD1 on 6 matching bases. The CDR3 runs 15 residues. V lost 4 bases and J lost 8, with 20 bases in between. CDR1 is LGHNA and CDR2 is YSLEER in the germline V gene.

This chain joins TRBV18 and TRBJ1-2; 7 positions match TRBD1. The CDR3 contains 13 residues. V was pared by 6 bases and J by 8 bases, with 9 bases of the junction left unmatched. Germline CDR1 KGHSH, CDR2 LQKENI. The CDR3 sequence: CASSPRQGEGYTF. As DNA, the CDR3 is TGTGCCAGCTCGCCAAGACAGGGCGAAGGCTACACCTTC.

CDR3 region: CASSRGQGANYGYTF. CDR3 coding DNA: TGTGCCAGCAGCCGTGGACAGGGGGCTAACTATGGCTACACCTTC. V is TRBV7-9 and J is TRBJ1-2, with 10 bases that match TRBD1. The germline V gene encodes CDR1 SEHNR and CDR2 FQNEAQ (reference sequence). V dropped 5 bases and J dropped 0; count of bases not matched to a gene: 3. This CDR3 contains 15 residues. Full variable domain (outside the CDR3, taken from reference TRBV7-9 and TRBJ1-2): DTGVSQNPRHKITKRGQNVTFRCDPISEHNRLYWYRQTLGQGPEFLTYFQNEAQLEKSRLLSDRFSAERPKGSFSTLEIQRTEQGDSAMYLCASSRGQGANYGYTFGSGTRLTVV.

The gene calls are TRBV30 and TRBJ1-5; 11 bases are shared with TRBD1. V shed 1 base, J shed 6 bases, and the junction held 2 bases outside the gene matches. Per the germline V gene, CDR1 is GTSNPN and CDR2 is SVGIG (reference sequence). CDR3 length: 14 residues. The CDR3 is CAWSGTGGGQPQHF. The CDR3 DNA reads as TGTGCCTGGAGTGGGACAGGGGGCGGTCAGCCCCAGCATTTT.

The V gene is TRBV29-1, the J gene TRBJ2-2, with a weak D call TRBD2 (6 bases). Trimming left V 4 bases short and J 1 base short, with 13 bases between. The CDR3 extends over 15 amino acids. Germline CDR1 reads SQVTM; CDR2 reads ANQGSEA. CDR3 sequence reads: CSVGGVVENTGELFF. The CDR3 region has the DNA TGCAGCGTTGGGGGGGTCGTAGAGAACACCGGGGAGCTGTTTTTT.

The chain has TRBV14 and TRBJ1-1; D gene unclear. V was clipped by 5 bases and J by 5 bases, with 15 bases between them. Germline V CDR1 and CDR2: SGHDN, FVKESK. This CDR3 region has 14 residues. The CDR3 loop reads CASSFRFEDTEAFF. Written as DNA, the CDR3 is TGTGCCAGCAGCTTTCGATTCGAGGATACTGAAGCTTTCTTT.

CDR3 coding DNA: TGTGCCAGCAGTGTGGAGGTATCGGCCGAGCAGTACTTC. This translates into CASSVEVSAEQYF. The chain joins TRBV2 to TRBJ2-7; D possibly corresponds to TRBD2 (5 bases). CDR3 size: 13 residues. The V gene lost 4 bases and the J gene lost 6 bases, with 13 bases spanning the gap. From germline, CDR1 is SNHLY and CDR2 FYNNEI.

The chain recombines TRBV6-5 with TRBJ2-7; D is uncertain. The CDR3 runs to 13 residues. Trimming left V 0 bases short and J 6 bases short, with 9 bases between. Germline V gene sequence: CDR1 MNHEY, CDR2 SVGAGI. The CDR3 nucleotides read TGTGCCAGCAGTTACTCGGCTAGTCGCGAGCAGTACTTC. This codes for CASSYSASREQYF.

The chain is built from TRBV28 and TRBJ2-7; 10 bases line up with TRBD2. The CDR3 spans 15 residues. V lost 5 bases to trimming and J lost 0 bases; unmatched junction nucleotides: 4. Germline V gives CDR1 MDHEN, CDR2 SYDVKM. The DNA of the CDR3 is TGTGCCAGCAGTCCACCTAGCGGGAGCTCCTACGAGCAGTACTTC. It translates to CASSPPSGSSYEQYF.

As concerns this clone: A much larger clone lies one base from this, so it may be a read error. This CDR3 is also generated by other DNA sequences in the sample. The genes are TRBV19 and TRBJ1-1, with TRBD1 matching over 7 bases. J lost 4 bases, V lost 6 bases, and 8 bases had no gene match. Germline CDR1 is LNHDA and CDR2 is SQIVND (reference sequence). This CDR3 spans 14 amino acids. CDR3 loop: CASSVQGPGTEAFF. In DNA, the CDR3 is TGTGCCAGTAGCGTACAGGGGCCCGGCACTGAAGCTTTCTTT.

The chain recombines TRBV5-6 with TRBJ2-5; TRBD2 matches 9 bases. The better agreement between TRBJ2-7 and the DNA end casts doubt on the J call. Germline V gene data show CDR1 as SGHDT and CDR2 as YYEEEE. This CDR3 comprises 19 residues. The CDR3 DNA reads as TGTGCCAGCAGCCACTCTGGCGGTTTCCGACTAGCGGACTACTACGAGCAGTACTTC. This translates into CASSHSGGFRLADYYEQYF.

This clone was seen only once. The DNA for the CDR3 is TGTGCCAGCAGCTTAGATCCACCTCATACAGGGGCCGGGGAGACCCAGTACTTC. It yields the protein CASSLDPPHTGAGETQYF. V gene TRBV11-3 combines with J gene TRBJ2-5; the match to TRBD1 covers 7 bases. The germline CDR1 and CDR2 sequences are SGHNT and YENEEA. The CDR3 length is 18 residues. With V trimmed by 0 bases and J by 5 bases, 15 bases remained unmatched.

V is TRBV19 and J is TRBJ1-2; D is undetermined. Germline CDR1 is LNHDA and CDR2 is SQIVND (reference sequence). This CDR3 region has 14 residues. Deletions cut 6 bases from V and 4 bases from J, with 15 bases between. CDR3 in DNA: TGTGCCAGTAGGACTCTCGAACGATTCTATGGCTACACCTTC. Protein sequence: CASRTLERFYGYTF.

In this sample, this clone turned up once. This chain joins TRBV5-8 and TRBJ2-1; 10 bases fit TRBD2. The trim removed 2 bases at V and 7 bases at J, leaving 12 bases unmatched. This CDR3 contains 17 residues. Germline V lookup: CDR1 SGHTS, CDR2 YDEGEE. CDR3: CASSFYFSSGSENEQFF. CDR3 bases: TGTGCCAGCAGCTTCTATTTTTCTAGCGGGAGTGAAAATGAGCAGTTCTTC.